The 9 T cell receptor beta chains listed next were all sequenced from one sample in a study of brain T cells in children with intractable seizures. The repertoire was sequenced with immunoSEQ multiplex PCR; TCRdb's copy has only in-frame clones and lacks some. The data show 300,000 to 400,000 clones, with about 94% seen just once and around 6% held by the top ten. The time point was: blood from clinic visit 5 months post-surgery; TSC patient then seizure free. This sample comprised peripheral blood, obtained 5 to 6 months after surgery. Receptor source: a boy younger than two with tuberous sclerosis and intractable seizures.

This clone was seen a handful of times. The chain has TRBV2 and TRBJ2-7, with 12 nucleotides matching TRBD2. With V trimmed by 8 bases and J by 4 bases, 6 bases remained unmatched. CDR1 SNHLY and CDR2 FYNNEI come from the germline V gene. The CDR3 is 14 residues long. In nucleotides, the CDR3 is TGTGCCAGCGACCCTAGCGGGAGGGGGTACGAGCAGTACTTC. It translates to CASDPSGRGYEQYF. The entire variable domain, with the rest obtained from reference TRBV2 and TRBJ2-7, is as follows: EPEVTQTPSHQVTQMGQEVILRCVPISNHLYFYWYRQILGQKVEFLVSFYNNEISEKSEIFDDQFSVERPDGSNFTLKIRSTKLEDSAMYFCASDPSGRGYEQYFGPGTRLTVT.

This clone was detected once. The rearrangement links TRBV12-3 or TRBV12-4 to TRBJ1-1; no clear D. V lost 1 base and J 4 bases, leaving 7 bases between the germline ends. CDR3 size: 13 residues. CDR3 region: CASSLGSVTEAFF. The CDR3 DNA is TGTGCCAGCAGTTTAGGGTCTGTCACTGAAGCTTTCTTT.

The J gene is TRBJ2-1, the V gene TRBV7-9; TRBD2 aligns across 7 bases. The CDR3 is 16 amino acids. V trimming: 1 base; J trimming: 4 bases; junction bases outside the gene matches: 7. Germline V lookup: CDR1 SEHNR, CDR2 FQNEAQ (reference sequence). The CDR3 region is CASSLGGTTPYNEQFF. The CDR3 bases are TGTGCCAGCAGCTTAGGGGGGACTACCCCTTACAATGAGCAGTTCTTC.

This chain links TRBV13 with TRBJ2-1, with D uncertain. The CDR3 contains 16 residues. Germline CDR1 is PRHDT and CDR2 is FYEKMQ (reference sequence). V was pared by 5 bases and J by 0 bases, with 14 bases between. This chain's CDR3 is CASSPQFAISYNEQFF. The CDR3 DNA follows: TGTGCCAGCAGCCCCCAATTTGCTATCTCCTACAATGAGCAGTTCTTC.

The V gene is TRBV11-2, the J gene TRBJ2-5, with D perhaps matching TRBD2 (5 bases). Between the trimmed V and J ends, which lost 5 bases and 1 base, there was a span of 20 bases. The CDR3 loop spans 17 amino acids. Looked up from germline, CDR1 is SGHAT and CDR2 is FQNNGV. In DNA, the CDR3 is TGTGCCAGCAGCCAGGCGGGTAACTGGCCTGTCCAAGAGACCCAGTACTTC. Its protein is CASSQAGNWPVQETQYF.

The CDR3 sequence is CASSYIGTGVGEQYF. The CDR3 DNA follows: TGTGCCAGCAGTTACATCGGGACAGGGGTTGGCGAGCAGTACTTC. This rearrangement joins TRBV7-9 to TRBJ2-7, with TRBD1 matching over 10 bases. Germline CDR1 and CDR2: SEHNR and FQNEAQ (reference sequence). This CDR3 is 15 amino acids long. The J segment lost 6 bases and the V segment lost 6 bases, leaving 11 bases of the junction unmatched. The whole variable domain, remainder taken from reference TRBV7-9 and TRBJ2-7, is DTGVSQNPRHKITKRGQNVTFRCDPISEHNRLYWYRQTLGQGPEFLTYFQNEAQLEKSRLLSDRFSAERPKGSFSTLEIQRTEQGDSAMYLCASSYIGTGVGEQYFGPGTRLTVT.

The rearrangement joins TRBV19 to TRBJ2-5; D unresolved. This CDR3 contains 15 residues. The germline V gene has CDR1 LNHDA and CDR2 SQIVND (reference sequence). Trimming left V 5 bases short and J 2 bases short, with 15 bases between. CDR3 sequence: CASSPGYGDQETQYF. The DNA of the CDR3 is TGTGCCAGTAGTCCAGGTTATGGGGATCAAGAGACCCAGTACTTC.

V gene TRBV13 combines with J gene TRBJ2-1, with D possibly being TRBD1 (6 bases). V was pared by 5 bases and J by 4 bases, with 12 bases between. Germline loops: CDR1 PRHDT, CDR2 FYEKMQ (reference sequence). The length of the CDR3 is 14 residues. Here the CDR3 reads CASSHEQGYNEQFF. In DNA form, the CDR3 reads TGTGCCAGCAGCCACGAACAGGGATACAATGAGCAGTTCTTC.

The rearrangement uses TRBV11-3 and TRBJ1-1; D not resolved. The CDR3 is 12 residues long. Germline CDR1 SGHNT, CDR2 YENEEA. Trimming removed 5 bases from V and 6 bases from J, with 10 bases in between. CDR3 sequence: CASSRPGSEAFF. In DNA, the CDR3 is TGTGCCAGCAGCCGTCCGGGATCTGAAGCTTTCTTT.